This paragraph reports one T cell receptor beta chain. Trimming removed 7 bases from V and 6 bases from J, with 15 bases in between. The CDR3 length is 12 residues. Germline lookup yields CDR1 SQVTM and CDR2 ANQGSEA. It was with a sample-barcoded 5' primer and a J-beta primer mix that a second PCR of roughly 6 to 12 cycles was run. MiXCR, run by TCRdb on the 5' RACE reads, gives a single entry per CDR3 protein. The sample records some 1.5 million distinct CDR3 sequences, 28% being singletons. The sample belongs to a study of blood T cells in healthy people across ages. This TCR derives from a woman aged 25-40 years in good health. The chain employs TRBV29-1 and TRBJ1-1; unclear D gene. Specimen: blood. CDR3 loop: CSARQNSAEAFF. Written as DNA, the CDR3 is TGCAGCGCCCGCCAAAATAGCGCTGAAGCTTTCTTT.